Each of the 20 T cell receptor beta chains below was sequenced from the same sample in a study of CD8 T cells in ankylosing spondylitis. Study-level results: The study identified a TCR beta motif of under 10 highly homologous variants that appeared characteristic of ankylosing spondylitis blood.

TCRdb re-derived calls from the 5' RACE reads in MiXCR, one entry per CDR3 protein. The table lists about 540,000 distinct CDR3 sequences, roughly 12% of them singletons. Antigens of these TCRs are unknown. Sequencing was performed on blood, either unsorted or a sorted T cell fraction (not recorded which). Source of these receptors: a male donor with ankylosing spondylitis.

A few counts support this clonotype. V gene TRBV6-1 combines with J gene TRBJ2-7; D unclear. CDR1 is MNHNS, CDR2 SASEGT, per germline. The CDR3 has 12 residues. V was shortened by 4 bases and J by 1 base, with 5 bases between the two germline ends. CDR3 nucleotide sequence: TGTGCCAGCAGTGTGACGTCCTACGAGCAGTACTTC. The encoded protein is CASSVTSYEQYF.

The chain employs TRBV9 and TRBJ2-1; D unresolved. V shed 3 bases and J shed 10 bases, with 8 bases lying between them. The CDR3 length is 11 residues. Looked up from germline, CDR1 is SGDLS and CDR2 is YYNGEE. This CDR3 reads CASSAAVEQFF. CDR3 DNA: TGTGCCAGCAGCGCGGCGGTGGAGCAGTTCTTC. Drawing the rest from reference TRBV9 and TRBJ2-1, the complete variable domain is DSGVTQTPKHLITATGQRVTLRCSPRSGDLSVYWYQQSLDQGLQFLIQYYNGEERAKGNILERFSAQQFPDLHSELNLSSLELGDSALYFCASSAAVEQFFGPGTRLTVL.

This chain's CDR3 is CASSWASGYNTGELFF. CDR3 in DNA: TGTGCCAGCAGCTGGGCTAGCGGTTACAACACCGGGGAGCTGTTTTTT. The J gene is TRBJ2-2, the V gene TRBV7-6, with 7 bases aligning to TRBD2. The CDR3 length is 16 residues. Looked up from germline, CDR1 is SGHVS and CDR2 is FNYEAQ. Trimming took 4 bases from V and 2 from J; bases not matched to a gene: 7.

This clonotype was picked up a small number of times. The rearrangement uses TRBV9 and TRBJ1-4, with a weak D call TRBD1 (5 bases). Trimming removed 0 bases from V and 0 bases from J, with 15 bases in between. This CDR3 is 18 amino acids long. The V gene's germline CDR1 is SGDLS and CDR2 YYNGEE. CDR3 loop: CASSVDPGTVATNEKLFF. CDR3 DNA: TGTGCCAGCAGCGTAGACCCAGGGACCGTCGCAACTAATGAAAAACTGTTTTTT.

This clonotype occurred a few times. The chain employs TRBV3-1 and TRBJ2-2; D is unclear. The germline V and J ends were trimmed by 3 bases and 5 bases, with 7 bases remaining between them. The CDR3 is made up of 13 amino acids. The germline gives CDR1 LGHDT, CDR2 YNNKEL (reference sequence). The CDR3 here is CASSHGWTGELFF. CDR3 DNA sequence: TGTGCCAGCAGCCACGGATGGACCGGGGAGCTGTTTTTT.

This chain joins TRBV20-1 and TRBJ1-5, with D perhaps TRBD1 (5 bases). The germline V and J ends were trimmed by 3 bases and 4 bases, with 10 bases remaining between them. Germline V CDR1 and CDR2: DFQATT, SNEGSKA (reference sequence). The CDR3 has 13 amino acids. The CDR3 DNA is TGCAGTGCTAGGGAGACAGCGAATCAGCCCCAGCATTTT. Translated: CSARETANQPQHF.

This chain joins TRBV5-4 and TRBJ1-1; D is perhaps TRBD1 (6 bases). Germline-derived CDR1 and CDR2 are SGHNT and YYREEE (reference sequence). Trimming left V 7 bases short and J 1 base short, with 17 bases between. The CDR3 loop spans 15 amino acids. This CDR3 reads CASGLTGRGNTEAFF. CDR3 DNA sequence: TGTGCCAGCGGCCTTACAGGCAGGGGGAACACTGAAGCTTTCTTT.

The sample holds many counts of this clonotype. The rearrangement links TRBV29-1 to TRBJ1-1; 8 nucleotides align to TRBD1. CDR3 length: 12 amino acids. CDR1 SQVTM and CDR2 ANQGSEA come from the germline V gene. With V trimmed by 4 bases and J by 6 bases, 4 bases remained unmatched. The DNA for the CDR3 is TGCAGCGTTGCAGGGGGCGAGGCTGAAGCTTTCTTT. Its translation is CSVAGGEAEAFF.

This clonotype has a handful of counts. The chain links TRBV24-1 to TRBJ2-2; 7 nucleotides align to TRBD1. This CDR3 comprises 17 residues. V shed 0 bases, J shed 6 bases, and the junction held 9 bases outside the gene matches. Per the germline V gene, CDR1 is KGHDR and CDR2 is SFDVKD. CDR3: CATSDLKGGREAGELFF. CDR3 nucleotide sequence: TGTGCCACCAGTGATTTGAAAGGGGGCAGGGAAGCCGGGGAGCTGTTTTTT.

The genes are TRBV3-1 and TRBJ1-6, with 10 bases that match TRBD1. The CDR3 contains 15 residues. Germline V lookup: CDR1 LGHDT, CDR2 YNNKEL (reference sequence). Trimming removed 6 bases from V and 6 bases from J; junction bases left unmatched: 5. CDR3 coding DNA: TGTGCCAGCAGGTCTAGGACAGGGGGTAATTCACCCCTCCACTTT. Translated: CASRSRTGGNSPLHF.

The rearrangement joins TRBV11-2 to TRBJ2-6; D gene uncertain. CDR1 SGHAT and CDR2 FQNNGV come from the germline V gene. Trimming left V 7 bases short and J 4 bases short, with 8 bases between. The CDR3 is 13 amino acids. The chain's CDR3 is CASKPSGANVLTF. CDR3 sequence (DNA): TGTGCCAGCAAACCTTCCGGGGCCAACGTCCTGACTTTC.

The rearrangement uses TRBV10-3 and TRBJ1-2; D gene unclear. The V and J ends lost 7 bases and 1 base respectively, with 13 bases between them. This CDR3 has 14 residues. Germline V lookup: CDR1 ENHRY, CDR2 SYGVKD. The CDR3 DNA reads as TGTGCCATCACACCTGACATAAATAACTATGGCTACACCTTC. Encoded protein: CAITPDINNYGYTF.

There are many counts of this clonotype. The V gene is TRBV11-2, the J gene TRBJ2-2; D unresolved. The V gene lost 1 base and the J gene lost 0 bases, with 6 bases spanning the gap. CDR3 length equals 15 residues. Germline V gene data show CDR1 as SGHAT and CDR2 as FQNNGV. This chain's CDR3 is CASSLANANTGELFF. CDR3 bases: TGTGCCAGCAGCTTAGCTAACGCGAACACCGGGGAGCTGTTTTTT.

The V call is TRBV12-3 or TRBV12-4, the J call TRBJ2-5; D is tentatively TRBD1 or TRBD2 (5 bases each). Trimming took 5 bases from V and 4 from J, leaving 17 bases between them. The CDR3 runs 15 residues. The CDR3 reads CASSRTRTGRETQYF. The CDR3 DNA follows: TGTGCCAGCAGTCGTACCCGGACGGGACGAGAGACCCAGTACTTC.

The genes are TRBV5-5 and TRBJ1-2; D is undetermined. The CDR3 loop spans 15 amino acids. Per the germline V gene, CDR1 is SGHKS and CDR2 is YYEKEE (reference sequence). The ends were cut back, 0 bases at V and 4 bases at J, with 13 bases in the middle. CDR3 amino acids: CASSLDEVLAYGYTF. Written as DNA, the CDR3 is TGTGCCAGCAGCTTGGACGAGGTACTCGCCTATGGCTACACCTTC.

This clonotype was counted a few times. The chain recombines TRBV29-1 with TRBJ2-1, with D tentatively TRBD1 (5 bases). CDR1 is SQVTM and CDR2 is ANQGSEA in the germline V gene. The CDR3 runs 12 residues. Trimming stripped 7 bases from V and 10 bases from J, with 17 bases between. CDR3 sequence (DNA): TGCAGCGACTCCCCTGGGGCCGGGGAGCAGTTCTTC. It yields the protein CSDSPGAGEQFF.

This clonotype was seen more than once but under ten times. The J gene is TRBJ2-1, the V gene TRBV5-1, with 8 nucleotides matching TRBD1. V gave up 0 bases and J gave up 4 bases; unmatched junction bases: 6. CDR3 length: 16 residues. Germline CDR1 reads SGHRS; CDR2 reads YFSETQ. CDR3 in DNA: TGCGCCAGCAGCTTGGTTAAAGGGACAGGATACAATGAGCAGTTCTTC. This gives the protein CASSLVKGTGYNEQFF.

Only a few counts were recorded for this clonotype. V usage is TRBV7-8 and J usage is TRBJ2-7; 8 bases are a match to TRBD2. The CDR3 sequence is 17 residues long. Germline V gene lookup returns CDR1 SGHVS and CDR2 FQNEAQ. Trimming cost V 5 bases and J 0 bases; bases outside gene matches: 12. The DNA of the CDR3 is TGTGCCAGCAGCGACCTGACTAGCGCCTCTTCCTCCTACGAGCAGTACTTC. Translation gives CASSDLTSASSSYEQYF.

This clonotype was counted ten times or more. V and J are TRBV3-1 and TRBJ2-1; TRBD1 matches 8 bases. The CDR3 runs to 14 residues. The J segment lost 6 bases and the V segment lost 8 bases, leaving 9 bases of the junction unmatched. CDR1 and CDR2 (germline): LGHDT, YNNKEL (reference sequence). As DNA, the CDR3 is TGTGCCAGCGGACGGACAGGGCCTACCAATGAGCAGTTCTTC. It codes for CASGRTGPTNEQFF.

This chain links TRBV11-2 with TRBJ2-3, with D unclear. Germline loops: CDR1 SGHAT, CDR2 FQNNGV. The CDR3 has 15 amino acids. Trimming pared 0 bases from V and 6 bases from J, leaving 13 bases between. Here the CDR3 DNA reads TGTGCCAGCAGCTTAGATCAGGCGACCAGGGATACGCAGTATTTT. Translation: CASSLDQATRDTQYF. Combining the CDR3 with reference TRBV11-2 and TRBJ2-3 gives the whole variable domain EAGVAQSPRYKIIEKRQSVAFWCNPISGHATLYWYQQILGQGPKLLIQFQNNGVVDDSQLPKDRFSAERLKGVDSTLKIQPAKLEDSAVYLCASSLDQATRDTQYFGPGTRLTVL.